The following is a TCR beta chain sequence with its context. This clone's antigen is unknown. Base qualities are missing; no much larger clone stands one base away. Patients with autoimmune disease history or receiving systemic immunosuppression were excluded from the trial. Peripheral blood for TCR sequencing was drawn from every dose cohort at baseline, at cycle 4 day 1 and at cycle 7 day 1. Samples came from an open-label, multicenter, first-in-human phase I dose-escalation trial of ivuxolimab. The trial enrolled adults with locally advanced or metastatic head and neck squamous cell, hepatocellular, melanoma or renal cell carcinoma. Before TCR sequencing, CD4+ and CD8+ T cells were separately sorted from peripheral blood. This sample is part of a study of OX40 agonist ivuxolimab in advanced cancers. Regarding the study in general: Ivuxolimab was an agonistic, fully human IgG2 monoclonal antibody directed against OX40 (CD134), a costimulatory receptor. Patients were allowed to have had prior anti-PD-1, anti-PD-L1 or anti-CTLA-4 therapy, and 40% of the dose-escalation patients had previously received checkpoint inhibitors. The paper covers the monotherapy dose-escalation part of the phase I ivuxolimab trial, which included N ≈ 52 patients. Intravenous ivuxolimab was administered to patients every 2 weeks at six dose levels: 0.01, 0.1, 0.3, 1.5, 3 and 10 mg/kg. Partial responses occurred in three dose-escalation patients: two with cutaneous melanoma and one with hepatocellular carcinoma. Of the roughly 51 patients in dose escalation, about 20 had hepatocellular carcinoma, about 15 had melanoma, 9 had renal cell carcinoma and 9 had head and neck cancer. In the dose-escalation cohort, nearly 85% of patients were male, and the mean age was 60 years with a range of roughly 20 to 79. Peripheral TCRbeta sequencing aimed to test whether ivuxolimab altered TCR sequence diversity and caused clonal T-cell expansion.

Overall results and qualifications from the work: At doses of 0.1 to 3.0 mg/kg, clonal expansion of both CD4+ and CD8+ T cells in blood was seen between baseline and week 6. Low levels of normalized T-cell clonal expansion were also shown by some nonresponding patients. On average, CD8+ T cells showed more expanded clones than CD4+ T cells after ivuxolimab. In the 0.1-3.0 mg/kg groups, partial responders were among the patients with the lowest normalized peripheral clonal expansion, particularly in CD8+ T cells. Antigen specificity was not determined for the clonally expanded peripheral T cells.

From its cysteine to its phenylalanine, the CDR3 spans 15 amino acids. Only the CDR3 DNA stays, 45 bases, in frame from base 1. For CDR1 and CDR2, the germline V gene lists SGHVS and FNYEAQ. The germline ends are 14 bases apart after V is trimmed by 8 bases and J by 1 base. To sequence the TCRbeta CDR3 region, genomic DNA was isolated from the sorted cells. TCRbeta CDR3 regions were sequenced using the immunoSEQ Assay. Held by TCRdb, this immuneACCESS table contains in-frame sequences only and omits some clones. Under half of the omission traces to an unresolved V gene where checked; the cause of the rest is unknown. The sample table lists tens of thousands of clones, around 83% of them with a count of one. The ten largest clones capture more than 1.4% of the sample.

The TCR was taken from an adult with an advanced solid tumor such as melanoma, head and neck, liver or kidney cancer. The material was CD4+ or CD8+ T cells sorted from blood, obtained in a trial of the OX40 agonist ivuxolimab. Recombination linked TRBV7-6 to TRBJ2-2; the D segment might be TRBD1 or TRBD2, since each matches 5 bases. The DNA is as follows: TGTGCCAGCTGGGTGGGGACCCTGAACACCGGGGAGCTGTTTTTT. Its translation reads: CASWVGTLNTGELFF. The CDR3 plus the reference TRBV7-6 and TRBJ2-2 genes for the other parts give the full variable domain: GAGVSQSPRYKVTKRGQDVALRCDPISGHVSLYWYRQALGQGPEFLTYFNYEAQQDKSGLPNDRFSAERPEGSISTLTIQRTEQRDSAMYRCASWVGTLNTGELFFGEGSRLTVL.